The 8 T cell receptor beta chains presented below share a single source sample, sequenced in a study of T-cell memory formation after mild COVID-19. MiXCR, applied by TCRdb to the 5' RACE reads, yields one record per CDR3 protein. Seen here are roughly 600,000 distinct CDR3 sequences, about a sixth observed once, and the top ten hold more than 10%. Sequencing was carried out using PBMCs or a T cell subset sorted from them (not recorded which). The receptors shown here come from an adult woman who had mild COVID-19 (a few samples of this study predate the infection). Cell type and time point are not known.

V gene TRBV19 combines with J gene TRBJ2-3; the D gene is possibly TRBD2 (5 bases). The CDR3 sequence is 13 residues long. Germline values: CDR1 LNHDA, CDR2 SQIVND (reference sequence). The V and J ends lost 6 bases and 5 bases respectively, with 12 bases between them. CDR3 in DNA: TGTGCCAGTAGCGACTCCGGAGGAGATACGCAGTATTTT. Its protein product is CASSDSGGDTQYF.

In this sample, this clonotype turned up many times. This rearrangement joins TRBV15 to TRBJ1-2, with D hard to call. This CDR3 has 14 residues. CDR1 is LNHNV and CDR2 is YYDKDF in the germline V gene (reference sequence). Trimming stripped 0 bases from V and 9 bases from J, with 14 bases between. CDR3 in amino acids: CATSREMAFESYTF. DNA for the CDR3: TGTGCCACCAGCAGAGAGATGGCTTTCGAGAGCTACACCTTC.

This clonotype was detected a few times. This chain links TRBV27 with TRBJ1-1; TRBD1 might be the D (6 bases). V shed 9 bases and J shed 4 bases, with 18 bases lying between them. The length of the CDR3 is 14 residues. CDR1 is MNHEY and CDR2 is SMNVEV in the germline V gene (reference sequence). The CDR3 coding sequence is TGTGCCAGGGGGGAGGGGGAGAAGGGCACTGAAGCTTTCTTT. Its protein product is CARGEGEKGTEAFF.

This sequence joins TRBV12-3 or TRBV12-4 and TRBJ2-7; 8 positions match TRBD2. The V segment lost 5 bases and the J segment 6 bases; nucleotides outside the gene matches: 12. This CDR3 contains 15 residues. The DNA for the CDR3 is TGTGCCAGCAGTCGCCAAGGTCTAGCGGGTAGCGAGCAGTACTTC. Translation: CASSRQGLAGSEQYF.

This clonotype was detected many times. The V gene is TRBV5-5, the J gene TRBJ1-2, with D possibly matching TRBD1 (6 bases). This CDR3 is 13 amino acids long. Per the germline V gene, CDR1 is SGHKS and CDR2 is YYEKEE (reference sequence). The V and J ends lost 2 bases and 2 bases respectively, with 7 bases between them. This CDR3 is CASSLDRNYGYTF. The CDR3 DNA is TGTGCCAGCAGCTTAGACAGGAACTATGGCTACACCTTC.

This clonotype was counted at least ten times. The chain has TRBV7-9 and TRBJ2-1; TRBD2 might be the D (6 bases). The germline CDR1 and CDR2 sequences are SEHNR and FQNEAQ (reference sequence). This CDR3 is built from 17 residues. V lost 3 bases to trimming and J lost 0 bases, with 15 bases between them. CDR3 in DNA: TGTGCCAGCAGCTTTTCGGGAGCTTTTAGCTCCTACAATGAGCAGTTCTTC. Its protein is CASSFSGAFSSYNEQFF.

The chain couples TRBV7-3 to TRBJ2-5; possibly TRBD2 for D (7 bases). The CDR3 totals 14 residues. The germline V gene has CDR1 SGHTA and CDR2 FQGTGA. Trimming shortened V by 5 bases and J by 6 bases, and 16 bases separated the two germline ends. CDR3 coding DNA: TGTGCCAGCAGCGAAATGGGGGGGGCGAAGACCCAGTACTTC. Its translation: CASSEMGGAKTQYF.

J is TRBJ1-2 and V is TRBV7-9, with a weak D call TRBD1 (6 bases). The germline V and J ends were trimmed by 5 bases and 3 bases, with 13 bases remaining between them. CDR3 length: 14 amino acids. Per germline, CDR1 SEHNR and CDR2 FQNEAQ (reference sequence). This CDR3 reads CASSNTGTYYGYTF. In nucleotides, the CDR3 is TGTGCCAGCAGCAACACAGGGACGTACTATGGCTACACCTTC.